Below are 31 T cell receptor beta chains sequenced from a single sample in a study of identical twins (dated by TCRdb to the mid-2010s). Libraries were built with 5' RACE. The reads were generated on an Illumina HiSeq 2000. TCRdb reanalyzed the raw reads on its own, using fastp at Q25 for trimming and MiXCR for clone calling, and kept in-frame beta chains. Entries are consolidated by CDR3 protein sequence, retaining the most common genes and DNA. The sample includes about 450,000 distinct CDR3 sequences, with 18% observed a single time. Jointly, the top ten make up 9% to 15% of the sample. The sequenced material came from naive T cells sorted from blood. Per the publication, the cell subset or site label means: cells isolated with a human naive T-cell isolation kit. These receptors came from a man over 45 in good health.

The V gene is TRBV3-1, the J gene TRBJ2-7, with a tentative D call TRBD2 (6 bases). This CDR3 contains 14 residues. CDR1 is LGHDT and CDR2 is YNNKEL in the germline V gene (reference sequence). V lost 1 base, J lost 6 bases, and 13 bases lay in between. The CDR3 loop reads CASSQVGPGSEQYF. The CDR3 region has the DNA TGTGCCAGCAGCCAAGTGGGACCCGGGAGCGAGCAGTACTTC.

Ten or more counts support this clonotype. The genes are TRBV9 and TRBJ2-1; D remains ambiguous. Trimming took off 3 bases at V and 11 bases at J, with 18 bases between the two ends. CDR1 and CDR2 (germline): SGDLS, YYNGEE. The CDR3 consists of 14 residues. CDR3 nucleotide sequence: TGTGCCAGCAGCGCGTCCGAGTGGGTAGATAAGCAGTTCTTC. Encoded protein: CASSASEWVDKQFF. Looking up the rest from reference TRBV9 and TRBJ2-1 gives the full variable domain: DSGVTQTPKHLITATGQRVTLRCSPRSGDLSVYWYQQSLDQGLQFLIQYYNGEERAKGNILERFSAQQFPDLHSELNLSSLELGDSALYFCASSASEWVDKQFFGPGTRLTVL.

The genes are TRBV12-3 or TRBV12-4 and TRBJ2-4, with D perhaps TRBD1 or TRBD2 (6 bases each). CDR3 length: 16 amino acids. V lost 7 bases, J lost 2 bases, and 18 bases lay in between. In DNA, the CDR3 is TGTGCCAGCACGGAGGGGGTCGGGGTGACCAAAAACATTCAGTACTTC. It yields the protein CASTEGVGVTKNIQYF.

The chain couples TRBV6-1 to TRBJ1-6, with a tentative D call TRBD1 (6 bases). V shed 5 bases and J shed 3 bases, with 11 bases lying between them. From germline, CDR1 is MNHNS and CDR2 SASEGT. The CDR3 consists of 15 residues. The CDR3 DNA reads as TGTGCCAGCAGTAGGGGACAAGACTATAATTCACCCCTCCACTTT. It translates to CASSRGQDYNSPLHF.

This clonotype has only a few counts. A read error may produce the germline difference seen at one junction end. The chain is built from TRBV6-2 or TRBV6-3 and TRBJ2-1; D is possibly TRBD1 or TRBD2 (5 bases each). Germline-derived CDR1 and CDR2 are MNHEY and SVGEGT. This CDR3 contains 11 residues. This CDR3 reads CASSYGTSLDF. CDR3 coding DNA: TGTGCCAGCAGTTACGGGACCTCCCTCGACTTC.

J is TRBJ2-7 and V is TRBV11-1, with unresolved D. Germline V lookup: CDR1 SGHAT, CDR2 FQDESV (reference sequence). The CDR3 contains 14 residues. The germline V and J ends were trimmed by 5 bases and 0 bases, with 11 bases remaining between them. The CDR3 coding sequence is TGTGCCAGCAGCGACCGACGACTCTCCTACGAGCAGTACTTC. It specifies CASSDRRLSYEQYF.

The CDR3 loop is CASSAPSPEQYF. CDR3 coding DNA: TGTGCCAGCAGCGCCCCGAGTCCCGAGCAGTACTTC. The V and J genes are TRBV7-2 and TRBJ2-7; D is ambiguous. Germline CDR1 SGHTA, CDR2 FQGNSA. Trimming left V 5 bases short and J 6 bases short, with 11 bases between. The CDR3 extends over 12 amino acids.

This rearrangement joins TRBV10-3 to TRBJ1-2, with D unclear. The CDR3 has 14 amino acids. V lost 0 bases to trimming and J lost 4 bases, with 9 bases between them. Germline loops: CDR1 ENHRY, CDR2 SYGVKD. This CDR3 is CAISESGEIYGYTF. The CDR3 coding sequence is TGTGCCATCAGTGAGTCCGGGGAGATCTATGGCTACACCTTC.

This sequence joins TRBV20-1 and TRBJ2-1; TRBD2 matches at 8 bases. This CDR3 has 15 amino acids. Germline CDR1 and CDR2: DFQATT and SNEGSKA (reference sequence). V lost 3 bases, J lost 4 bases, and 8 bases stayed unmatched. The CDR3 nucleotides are TGCAGTGCTAGTCCCAGCGGGAGTCATTACAATGAGCAGTTCTTC. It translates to CSASPSGSHYNEQFF.

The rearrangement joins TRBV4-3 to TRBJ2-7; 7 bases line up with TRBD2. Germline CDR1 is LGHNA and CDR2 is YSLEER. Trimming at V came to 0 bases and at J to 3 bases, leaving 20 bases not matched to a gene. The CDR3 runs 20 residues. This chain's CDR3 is CASSQDRPGTIGTQRYEQYF. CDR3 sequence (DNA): TGCGCCAGCAGCCAAGATCGCCCTGGGACTATCGGGACCCAGCGCTACGAGCAGTACTTC.

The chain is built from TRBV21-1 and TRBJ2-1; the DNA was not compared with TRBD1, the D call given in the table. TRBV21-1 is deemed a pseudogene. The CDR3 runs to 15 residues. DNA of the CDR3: TGTGCCAGCAGGCGGCCGGGACAGAGATACAATGAGCAGTTCTTC. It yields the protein CASRRPGQRYNEQFF.

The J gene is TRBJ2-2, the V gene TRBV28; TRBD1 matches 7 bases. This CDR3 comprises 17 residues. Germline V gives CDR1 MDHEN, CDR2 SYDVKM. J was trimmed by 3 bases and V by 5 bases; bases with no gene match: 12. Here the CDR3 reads CASSPTGLVAHTGELFF. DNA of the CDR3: TGTGCCAGCAGTCCGACAGGGCTTGTGGCCCACACCGGGGAGCTGTTTTTT.

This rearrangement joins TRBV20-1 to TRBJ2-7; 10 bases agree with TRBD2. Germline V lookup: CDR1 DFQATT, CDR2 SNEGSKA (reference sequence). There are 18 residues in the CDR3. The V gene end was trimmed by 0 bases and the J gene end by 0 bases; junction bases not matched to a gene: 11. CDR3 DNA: TGCAGTGCTAGAGATCTCGGTAGGACTAGCGGAAGCTCCTACGAGCAGTACTTC. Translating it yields CSARDLGRTSGSSYEQYF.

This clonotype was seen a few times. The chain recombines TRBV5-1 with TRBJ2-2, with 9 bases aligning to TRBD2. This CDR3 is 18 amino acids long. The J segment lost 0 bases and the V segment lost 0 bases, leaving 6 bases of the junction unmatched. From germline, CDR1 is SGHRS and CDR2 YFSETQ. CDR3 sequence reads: CASSLARASGTNTGELFF. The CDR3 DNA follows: TGCGCCAGCAGCTTGGCCAGGGCTAGCGGGACGAACACCGGGGAGCTGTTTTTT.

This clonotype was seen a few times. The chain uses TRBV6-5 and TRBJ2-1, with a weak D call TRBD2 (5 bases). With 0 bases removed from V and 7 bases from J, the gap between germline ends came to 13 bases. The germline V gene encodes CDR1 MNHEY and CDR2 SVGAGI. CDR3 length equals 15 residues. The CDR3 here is CASSYSQSRGNEQFF. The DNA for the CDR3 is TGTGCCAGCAGTTACTCGCAGTCCCGGGGTAATGAGCAGTTCTTC.

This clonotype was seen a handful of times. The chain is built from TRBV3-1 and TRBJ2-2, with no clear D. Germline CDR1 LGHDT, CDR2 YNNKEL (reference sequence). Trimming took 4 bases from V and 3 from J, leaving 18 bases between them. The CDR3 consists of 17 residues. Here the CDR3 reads CASSLWYGVVYTGELFF. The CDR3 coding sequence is TGTGCCAGCAGCCTCTGGTACGGTGTTGTGTACACCGGGGAGCTGTTTTTT.

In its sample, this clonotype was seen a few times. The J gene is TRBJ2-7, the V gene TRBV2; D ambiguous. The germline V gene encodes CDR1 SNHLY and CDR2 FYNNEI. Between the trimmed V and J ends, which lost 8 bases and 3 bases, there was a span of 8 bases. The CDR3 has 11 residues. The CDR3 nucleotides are TGTGCCAGCGGACCCCTCTACGAGCAGTACTTC. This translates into CASGPLYEQYF.

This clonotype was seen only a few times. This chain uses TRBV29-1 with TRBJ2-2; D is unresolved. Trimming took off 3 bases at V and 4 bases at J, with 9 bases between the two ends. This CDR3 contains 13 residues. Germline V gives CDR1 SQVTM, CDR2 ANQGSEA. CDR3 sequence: CSVDGLSTGELFF. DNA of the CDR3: TGCAGCGTTGATGGGTTGTCCACCGGGGAGCTGTTTTTT.

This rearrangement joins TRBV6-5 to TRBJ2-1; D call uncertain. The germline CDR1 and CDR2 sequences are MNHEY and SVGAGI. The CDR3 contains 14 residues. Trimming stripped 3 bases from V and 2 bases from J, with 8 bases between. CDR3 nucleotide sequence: TGTGCCAGCAGTTATCATTCGACCTACAATGAGCAGTTCTTC. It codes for CASSYHSTYNEQFF.

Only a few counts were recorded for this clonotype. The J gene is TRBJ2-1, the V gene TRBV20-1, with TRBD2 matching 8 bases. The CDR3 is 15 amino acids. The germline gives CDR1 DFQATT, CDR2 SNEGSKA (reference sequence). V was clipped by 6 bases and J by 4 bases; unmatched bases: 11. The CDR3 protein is CSAARVLAGYNEQFF. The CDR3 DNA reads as TGCAGTGCCGCGCGGGTTTTAGCGGGGTACAATGAGCAGTTCTTC.

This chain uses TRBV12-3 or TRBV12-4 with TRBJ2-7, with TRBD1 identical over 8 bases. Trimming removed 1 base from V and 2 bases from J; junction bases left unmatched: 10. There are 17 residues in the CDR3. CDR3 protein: CASSLGYRGSPAYEQYF. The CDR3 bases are TGTGCCAGCAGTTTAGGTTACAGGGGGTCGCCCGCCTACGAGCAGTACTTC.

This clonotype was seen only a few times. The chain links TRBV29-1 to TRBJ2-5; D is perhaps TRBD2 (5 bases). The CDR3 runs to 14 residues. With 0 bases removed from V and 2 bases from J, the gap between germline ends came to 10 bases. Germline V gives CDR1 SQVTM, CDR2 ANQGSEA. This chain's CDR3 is CSVEDRGGQETQYF. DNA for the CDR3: TGCAGCGTTGAAGATCGAGGAGGACAAGAGACCCAGTACTTC. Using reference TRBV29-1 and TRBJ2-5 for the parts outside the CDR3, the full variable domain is SAVISQKPSRDICQRGTSLTIQCQVDSQVTMMFWYRQQPGQSLTLIATANQGSEATYESGFVIDKFPISRPNLTFSTLTVSNMSPEDSSIYLCSVEDRGGQETQYFGPGTRLLVL.

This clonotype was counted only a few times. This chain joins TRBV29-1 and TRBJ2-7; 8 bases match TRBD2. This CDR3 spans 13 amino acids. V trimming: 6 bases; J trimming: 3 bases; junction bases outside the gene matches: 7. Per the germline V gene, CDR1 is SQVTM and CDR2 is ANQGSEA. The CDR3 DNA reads TGCAGCGTCGGGACTAGGACTGGCTACGAGCAGTACTTC. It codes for CSVGTRTGYEQYF.

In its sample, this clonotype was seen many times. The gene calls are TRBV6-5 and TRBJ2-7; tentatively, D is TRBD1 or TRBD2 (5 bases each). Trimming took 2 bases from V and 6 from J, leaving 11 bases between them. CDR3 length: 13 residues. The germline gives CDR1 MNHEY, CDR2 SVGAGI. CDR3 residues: CASSYVGTAEQYF. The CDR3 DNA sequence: TGTGCCAGCAGTTACGTTGGGACCGCCGAGCAGTACTTC.

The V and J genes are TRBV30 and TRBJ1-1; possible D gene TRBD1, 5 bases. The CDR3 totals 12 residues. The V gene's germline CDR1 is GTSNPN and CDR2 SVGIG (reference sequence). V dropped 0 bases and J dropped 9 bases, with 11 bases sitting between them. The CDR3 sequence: CAWSVRREKAFF. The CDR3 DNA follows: TGTGCCTGGAGTGTACGCAGGGAGAAAGCTTTCTTT.

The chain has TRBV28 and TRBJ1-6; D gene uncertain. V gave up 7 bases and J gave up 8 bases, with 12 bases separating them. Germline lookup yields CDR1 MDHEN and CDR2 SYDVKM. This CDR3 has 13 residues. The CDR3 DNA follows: TGTGCCAGCACCCCTCCTTGGGATTCACCCCTCCACTTT. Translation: CASTPPWDSPLHF.

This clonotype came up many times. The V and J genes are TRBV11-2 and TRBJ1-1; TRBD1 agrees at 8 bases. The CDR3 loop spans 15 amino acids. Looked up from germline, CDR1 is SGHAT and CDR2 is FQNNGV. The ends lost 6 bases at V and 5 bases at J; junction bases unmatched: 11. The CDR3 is CASSLLDRGGTEAFF. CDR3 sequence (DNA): TGTGCCAGCAGTTTATTAGACAGGGGAGGGACTGAAGCTTTCTTT.

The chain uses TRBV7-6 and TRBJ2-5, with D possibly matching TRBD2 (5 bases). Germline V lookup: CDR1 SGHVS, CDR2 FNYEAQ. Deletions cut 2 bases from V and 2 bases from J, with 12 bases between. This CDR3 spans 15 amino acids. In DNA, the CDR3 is TGTGCCAGCAGCTTATTGTTTCCGGGGCAAGAGACCCAGTACTTC. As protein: CASSLLFPGQETQYF.

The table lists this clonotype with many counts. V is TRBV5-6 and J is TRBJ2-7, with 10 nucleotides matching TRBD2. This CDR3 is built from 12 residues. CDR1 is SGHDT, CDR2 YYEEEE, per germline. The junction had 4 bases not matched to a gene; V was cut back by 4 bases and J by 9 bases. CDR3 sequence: CASSIRTSGQYF. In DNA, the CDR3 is TGTGCCAGCAGCATCCGGACTAGCGGGCAGTACTTC.

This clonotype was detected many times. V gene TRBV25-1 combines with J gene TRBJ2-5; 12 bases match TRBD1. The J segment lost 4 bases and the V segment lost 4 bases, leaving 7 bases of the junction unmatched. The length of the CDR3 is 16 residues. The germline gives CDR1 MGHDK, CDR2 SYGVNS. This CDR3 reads CASSAGGTGGVETQYF. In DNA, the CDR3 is TGTGCCAGCAGTGCCGGGGGGACAGGGGGCGTAGAGACCCAGTACTTC.

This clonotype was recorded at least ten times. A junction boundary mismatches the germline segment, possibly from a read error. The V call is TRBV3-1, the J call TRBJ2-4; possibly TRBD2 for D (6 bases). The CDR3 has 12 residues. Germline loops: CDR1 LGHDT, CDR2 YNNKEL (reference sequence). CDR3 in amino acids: CASSTHRDFVHF. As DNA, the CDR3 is TGTGCCAGCAGCACCCACCGGGACTTTGTTCACTTC.